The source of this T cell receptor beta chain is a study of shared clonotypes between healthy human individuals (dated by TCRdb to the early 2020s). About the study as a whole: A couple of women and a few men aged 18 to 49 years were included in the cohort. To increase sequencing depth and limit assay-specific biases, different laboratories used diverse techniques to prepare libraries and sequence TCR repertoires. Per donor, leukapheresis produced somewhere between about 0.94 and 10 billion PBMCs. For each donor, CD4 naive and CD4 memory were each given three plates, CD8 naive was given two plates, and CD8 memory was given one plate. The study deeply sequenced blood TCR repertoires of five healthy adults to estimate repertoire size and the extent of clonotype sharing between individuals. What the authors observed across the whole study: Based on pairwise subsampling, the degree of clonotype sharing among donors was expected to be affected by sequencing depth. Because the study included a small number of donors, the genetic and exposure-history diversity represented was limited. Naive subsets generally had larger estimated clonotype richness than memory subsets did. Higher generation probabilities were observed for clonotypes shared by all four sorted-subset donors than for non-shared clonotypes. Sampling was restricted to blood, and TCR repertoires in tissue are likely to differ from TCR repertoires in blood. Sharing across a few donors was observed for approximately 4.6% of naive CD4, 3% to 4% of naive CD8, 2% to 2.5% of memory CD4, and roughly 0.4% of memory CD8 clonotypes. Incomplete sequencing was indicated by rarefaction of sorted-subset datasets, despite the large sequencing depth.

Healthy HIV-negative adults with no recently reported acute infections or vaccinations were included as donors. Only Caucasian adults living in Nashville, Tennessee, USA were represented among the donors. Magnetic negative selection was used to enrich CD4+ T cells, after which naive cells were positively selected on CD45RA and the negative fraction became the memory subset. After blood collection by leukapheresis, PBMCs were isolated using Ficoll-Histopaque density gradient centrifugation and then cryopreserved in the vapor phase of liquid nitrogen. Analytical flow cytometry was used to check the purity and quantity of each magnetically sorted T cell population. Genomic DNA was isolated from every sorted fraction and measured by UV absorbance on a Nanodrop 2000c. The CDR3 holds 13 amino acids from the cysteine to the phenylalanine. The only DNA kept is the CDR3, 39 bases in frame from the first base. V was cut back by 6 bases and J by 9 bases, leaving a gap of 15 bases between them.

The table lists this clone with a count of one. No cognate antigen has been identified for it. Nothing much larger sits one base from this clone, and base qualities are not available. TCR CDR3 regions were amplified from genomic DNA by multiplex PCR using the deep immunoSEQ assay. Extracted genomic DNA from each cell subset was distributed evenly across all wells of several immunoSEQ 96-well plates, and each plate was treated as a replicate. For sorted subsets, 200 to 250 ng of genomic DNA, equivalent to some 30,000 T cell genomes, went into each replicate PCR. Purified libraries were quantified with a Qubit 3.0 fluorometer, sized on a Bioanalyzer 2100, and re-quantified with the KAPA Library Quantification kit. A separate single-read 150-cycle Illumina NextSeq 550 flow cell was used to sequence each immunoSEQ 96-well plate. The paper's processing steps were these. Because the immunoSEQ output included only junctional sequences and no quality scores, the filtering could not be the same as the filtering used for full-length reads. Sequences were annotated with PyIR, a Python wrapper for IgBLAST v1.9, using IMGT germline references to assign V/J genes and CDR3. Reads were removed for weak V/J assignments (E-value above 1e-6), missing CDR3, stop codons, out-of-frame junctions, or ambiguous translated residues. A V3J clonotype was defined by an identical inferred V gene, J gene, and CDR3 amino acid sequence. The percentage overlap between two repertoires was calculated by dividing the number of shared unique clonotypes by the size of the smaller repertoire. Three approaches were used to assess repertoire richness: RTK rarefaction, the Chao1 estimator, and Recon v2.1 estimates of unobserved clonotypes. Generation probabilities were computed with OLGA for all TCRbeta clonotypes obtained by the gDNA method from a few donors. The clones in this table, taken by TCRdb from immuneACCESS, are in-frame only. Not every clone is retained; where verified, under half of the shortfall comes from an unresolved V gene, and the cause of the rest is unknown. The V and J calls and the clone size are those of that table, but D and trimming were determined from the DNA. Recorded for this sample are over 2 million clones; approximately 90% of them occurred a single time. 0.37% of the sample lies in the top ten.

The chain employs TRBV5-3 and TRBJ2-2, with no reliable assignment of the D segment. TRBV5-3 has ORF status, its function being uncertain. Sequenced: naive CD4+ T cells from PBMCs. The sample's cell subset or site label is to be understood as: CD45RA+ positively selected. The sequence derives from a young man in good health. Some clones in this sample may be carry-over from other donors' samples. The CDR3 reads CARTTTAARELFF. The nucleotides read TGTGCCAGAACCACGACCGCCGCGCGGGAGCTGTTTTTT.